The clone carrying this TCR beta chain was detected ten times or more. Following RNA extraction, reverse transcription yielded cDNA that acted as the sequencing template. Clones were sequenced by immunoSEQ multiplex PCR, and TCRdb holds only the in-frame ones, with some missing. The sample lists tens of thousands of clones, around two thirds occurring once. Indicated treatment: oral pan-JAK inhibitor, 5-10 mg twice daily. This sample is part of a study of CD8+ T cells in alopecia areata. The CDR3 is 17 amino acids. Germline-derived CDR1 and CDR2 are LGHNA and YNFKEQ. The V segment lost 0 bases and the J segment 3 bases; nucleotides outside the gene matches: 8.

The specimen was CD8+ T cells sorted from blood, collected at week 24, from a patient treated with tofacitinib. The TCR originated in a human donor with alopecia areata. The V gene is TRBV4-2, the J gene TRBJ1-5, with 7 positions matching TRBD1. CDR3: CASSQEAGGTVNQPQHF. In DNA, the CDR3 is TGTGCCAGCAGCCAAGAAGCTGGTGGGACAGTCAATCAGCCCCAGCATTTT.